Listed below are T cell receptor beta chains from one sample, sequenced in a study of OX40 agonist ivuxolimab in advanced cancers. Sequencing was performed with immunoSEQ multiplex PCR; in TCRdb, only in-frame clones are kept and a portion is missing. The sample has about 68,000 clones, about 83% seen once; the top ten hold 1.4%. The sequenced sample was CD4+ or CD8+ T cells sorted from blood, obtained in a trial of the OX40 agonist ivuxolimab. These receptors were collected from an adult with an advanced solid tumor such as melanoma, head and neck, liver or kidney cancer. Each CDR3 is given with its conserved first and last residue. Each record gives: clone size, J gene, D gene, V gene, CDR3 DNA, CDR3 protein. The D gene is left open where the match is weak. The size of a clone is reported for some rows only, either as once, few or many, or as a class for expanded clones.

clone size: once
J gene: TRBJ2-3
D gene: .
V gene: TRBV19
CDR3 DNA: TGTGCCAGTAGCACCGGGATTGCTGCAGATACGCAGTATTTT
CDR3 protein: CASSTGIAADTQYF

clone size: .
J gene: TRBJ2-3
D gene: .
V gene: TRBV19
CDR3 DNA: TGTGCCAGTAGTACCATAGGCCTACAGGGAGAGGGAGCAGATACGCAGTATTTT
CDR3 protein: CASSTIGLQGEGADTQYF

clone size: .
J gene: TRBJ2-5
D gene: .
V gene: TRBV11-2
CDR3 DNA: TGTGCCAGCAGCTTAGATGGGGGGCAGGAGACCCAGTACTTC
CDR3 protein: CASSLDGGQETQYF

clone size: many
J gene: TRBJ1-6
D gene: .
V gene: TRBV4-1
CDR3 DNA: TGCGCCAGCAGCCAAGTTCTCTCCCGGGGGGTTAATTCACCCCTCCACTTT
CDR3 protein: CASSQVLSRGVNSPLHF

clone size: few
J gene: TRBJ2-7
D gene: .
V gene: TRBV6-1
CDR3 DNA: TGTGCCAGCAAGAAAACCCACGAGCAGTACTTC
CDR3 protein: CASKKTHEQYF

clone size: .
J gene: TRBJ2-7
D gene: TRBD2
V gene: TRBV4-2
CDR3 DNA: TGTGCCAGCAGCGATGGACTAGCGGCCCTCGGGGACGAGCAGTACTTC
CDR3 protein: CASSDGLAALGDEQYF

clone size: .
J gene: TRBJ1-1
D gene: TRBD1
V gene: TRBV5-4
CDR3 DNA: TGTGCCAGCAGCACGACAGGGACGGGGTACACTGAAGCTTTCTTT
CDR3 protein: CASSTTGTGYTEAFF

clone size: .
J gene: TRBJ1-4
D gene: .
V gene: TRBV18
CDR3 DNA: TGTGCCAGCTCACCCCAGGTGGGGCGGGATGAAAAACTGTTTTTT
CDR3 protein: CASSPQVGRDEKLFF

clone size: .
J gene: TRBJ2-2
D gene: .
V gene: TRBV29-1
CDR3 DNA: TGCAGCGTTAGGGGTCGGAGGGTTAACACCGGGGAGCTGTTTTTT
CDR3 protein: CSVRGRRVNTGELFF

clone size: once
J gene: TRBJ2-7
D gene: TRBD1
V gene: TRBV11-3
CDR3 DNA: TGTGCCAGCAGCGCTGGACAGGGGGATTTCCACGAGCAGTACTTC
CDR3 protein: CASSAGQGDFHEQYF

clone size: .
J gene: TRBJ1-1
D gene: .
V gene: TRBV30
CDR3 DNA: TGTGCCTCGGAAAGGGGACAGAACACTGAAGCTTTCTTT
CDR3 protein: CASERGQNTEAFF

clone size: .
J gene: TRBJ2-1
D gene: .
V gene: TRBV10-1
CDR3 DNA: TGCGCCACGTCTAGCGAGCTCTACAATGAGCAGTTCTTC
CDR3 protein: CATSSELYNEQFF

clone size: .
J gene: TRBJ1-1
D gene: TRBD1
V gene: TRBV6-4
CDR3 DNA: TGTGCCAGCCGGGACAGCGCGACCATTGAAGCTTTCTTT
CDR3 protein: CASRDSATIEAFF

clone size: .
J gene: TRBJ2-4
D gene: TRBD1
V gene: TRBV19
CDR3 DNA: TGTGCCAGTAGTTTACAGGGGCGGCTAGCCAAAAACATTCAGTACTTC
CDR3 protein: CASSLQGRLAKNIQYF

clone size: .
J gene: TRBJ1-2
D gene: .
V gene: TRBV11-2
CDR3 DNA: TGTGCCAGCAGCTTATTGACAGATATCTCCTTC
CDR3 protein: CASSLLTDISF

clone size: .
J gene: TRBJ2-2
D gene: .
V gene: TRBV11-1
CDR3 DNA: TGTGCCACCAAATCCGGGCTCCTCACCGGGGAGCTGTTTTTT
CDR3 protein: CATKSGLLTGELFF

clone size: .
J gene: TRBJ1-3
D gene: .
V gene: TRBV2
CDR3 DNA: TGTGCCAGCAGCGGTATGGATTTCGGAAACACCATATATTTT
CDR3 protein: CASSGMDFGNTIYF